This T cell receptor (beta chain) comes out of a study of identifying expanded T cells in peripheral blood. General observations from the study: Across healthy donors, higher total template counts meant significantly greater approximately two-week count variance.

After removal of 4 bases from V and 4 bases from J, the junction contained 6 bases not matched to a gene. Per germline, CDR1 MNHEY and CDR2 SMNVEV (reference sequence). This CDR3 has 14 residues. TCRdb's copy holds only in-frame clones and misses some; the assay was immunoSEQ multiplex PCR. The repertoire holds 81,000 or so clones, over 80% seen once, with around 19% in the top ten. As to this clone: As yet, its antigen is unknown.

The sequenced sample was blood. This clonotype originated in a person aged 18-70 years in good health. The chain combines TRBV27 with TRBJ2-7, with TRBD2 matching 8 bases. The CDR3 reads CASSWAGGPYEQYF. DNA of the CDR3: TGTGCCAGCAGTTGGGCGGGAGGCCCATACGAGCAGTACTTC.